Listed below are T cell receptor beta chains from one sample, sequenced in a study of T cell repertoires in cytomegalovirus infection. TCRdb reprocessed the reads via MiXCR and lists one record per CDR3 protein. The sample consists of fewer than 700,000 distinct CDR3 sequences, roughly 24% of them appearing once. Specimen: CD8+ T cells from PBMCs. The receptors were sampled from a human donor in good health (CMV status not recorded). Some clones in this sample may be carry-over from other donors' samples. Each CDR3 is given with its conserved first and last residue. The D gene is left open where the match is weak. The listing skips clone size in some rows; elsewhere it reads once, few, many or a size class.

V	J	size	length	D	DNA	CDR3
TRBV20-1	TRBJ2-3	once	16	-	TGCAGTGCTAGAGATCCTCAGGGGCTTGTAACAGATACGCAGTATTTT	CSARDPQGLVTDTQYF
TRBV9	TRBJ1-1	few	14	-	TGTGCCAGCAGCGTCACGGGCATGAACACTGAAGCTTTCTTT	CASSVTGMNTEAFF
TRBV7-9	TRBJ2-5	-	16	TRBD1	TGTGCCAGCAGCCGGACAGGGGCCTCCTACCAAGAGACCCAGTACTTC	CASSRTGASYQETQYF
TRBV2	TRBJ2-2	few	14	-	TGTGCCAGCAGCGGACAGAGCAACACCGGGGAGCTGTTTTTT	CASSGQSNTGELFF
TRBV15	TRBJ2-1	-	17	TRBD2	TGTGCCACCAGCAGGCAAGCCCTAGCGGGGGCGGGAAATGAGCAGTTCTTC	CATSRQALAGAGNEQFF
TRBV7-4	TRBJ1-5	few	14	-	TGTGCCAGCAACCTAACAGTCAGCAATCAGCCCCAGCATTTT	CASNLTVSNQPQHF
TRBV6-6	TRBJ1-5	many	15	TRBD1	TGTGCCAGCAGTAACCTAGGGACAGGGGAACAGCCCCAGCATTTT	CASSNLGTGEQPQHF
TRBV12-5	TRBJ1-1	few	12	-	TGTGCTAGTGGTATAGGGGAGACTGAAGCTTTCTTT	CASGIGETEAFF
TRBV7-9	TRBJ1-5	-	15	-	TGTGCCAGCAGCTCCCCTGAGACGGGCAATCAGCCCCAGCATTTT	CASSSPETGNQPQHF
TRBV7-8	TRBJ2-5	few	16	TRBD1	TGTGCCAGCAGCTTAGTGGCCGGGACAGGGACAGAGACCCAGTACTTC	CASSLVAGTGTETQYF
TRBV27	TRBJ2-3	-	15	TRBD1	TGTGCCAGCAGTTTAGGGGGACAGAGCAATCAGCCCCAGTATTTT	CASSLGGQSNQPQYF
TRBV29-1	TRBJ1-1	-	12	-	TGCAGCGTTGAAGATCCAGCCACTGAAGCTTTCTTT	CSVEDPATEAFF
TRBV12-3/TRBV12-4	TRBJ1-2	-	15	-	TGTGCCAGCAGTGACCACTGGGGGCGTAACTATGGCTACACCTTC	CASSDHWGRNYGYTF
TRBV19	TRBJ2-1	-	14	-	TGTGCCAGTAGTATTCGGGCCCGTGTGGATGAGCAGTTCTTC	CASSIRARVDEQFF
TRBV20-1	TRBJ2-1	-	16	TRBD2	TGCAGTGCTAGAGTCCTAGCGGGGGGGCCAGGGAATGAGCAGTTCTTC	CSARVLAGGPGNEQFF
TRBV2	TRBJ1-5	few	16	-	TGTGCCAGCAGTGAAATCTCCGGGACATCTCGCCAGCCCCAGCATTTT	CASSEISGTSRQPQHF
TRBV5-1	TRBJ1-1	-	16	-	TGCGCCAGCAGCTTTAAGGGGGTCACCTCGAACACTGAAGCTTTCTTT	CASSFKGVTSNTEAFF
TRBV11-2	TRBJ2-3	few	16	-	TGTGCCAGCACCCTAACACGGCGGGTGGCCGCAGATACGCAGTATTTT	CASTLTRRVAADTQYF
TRBV20-1	TRBJ2-3	-	13	-	TGCAGTGCTTCTACGGGGTTTACAGATACGCAGTATTTT	CSASTGFTDTQYF
TRBV6-6	TRBJ2-3	-	12	-	TGTGCCAGCAGTTGGTTGGCAGATACGCAGTATTTT	CASSWLADTQYF
TRBV27	TRBJ1-1	few	16	-	TGTGCCAGCAGTTTTGGGAGGGGCGGCAGGAACACTGAAGCTTTCTTT	CASSFGRGGRNTEAFF
TRBV12-3/TRBV12-4	TRBJ2-3	-	14	TRBD1	TGTGCCAGCAGTAAGGACAGGGAGGCAGATACGCAGTATTTT	CASSKDREADTQYF
TRBV24-1	TRBJ2-2	-	17	TRBD1	TGTGCCACCAGTGACCCCACGCGGACAGGGAACACCGGGGAGCTGTTTTTT	CATSDPTRTGNTGELFF
TRBV5-6	TRBJ1-1	many	18	-	TGTGCCAGCAGCTTGAGTCCTGGGAGGAAGGGAAGTGACACTGAAGCTTTCTTT	CASSLSPGRKGSDTEAFF
TRBV7-9	TRBJ1-2	-	17	-	TGTGCCAGCAGCTTCCTCGCCTTGGACCGGGGTCGCTATGGCTACACCTTC	CASSFLALDRGRYGYTF
TRBV7-6	TRBJ1-5	-	15	-	TGTGCCAGCAGCTTAGTGGCTGATAGCAATCAGCCCCAGCATTTT	CASSLVADSNQPQHF
TRBV19	TRBJ2-3	few	15	-	TGTGCCAGTATGTTGCGGGACAGTCCAGCAGATACGCAGTATTTT	CASMLRDSPADTQYF
TRBV27	TRBJ2-5	few	14	-	TGTGCCAGCAGTCCTCTCCCAGGGGAGGAGACCCAGTACTTC	CASSPLPGEETQYF
TRBV6-2/TRBV6-3	TRBJ2-2	many	16	-	TGTGCCAGCAGTTACGGTCCCGGGGAGAACACCGGGGAGCTGTTTTTT	CASSYGPGENTGELFF
TRBV27	TRBJ1-1	few	15	-	TGTGCCAGCAGTCGAAACAGGGCTTTTGACACTGAAGCTTTCTTT	CASSRNRAFDTEAFF
TRBV7-9	TRBJ2-1	many	15	TRBD2	TGTGCCAGCAGCTTTCCGGGGGGTGGCTTCTATGAGCAGTTCTTC	CASSFPGGGFYEQFF
TRBV20-1	TRBJ2-7	-	16	TRBD1	TGCAGTGCTAGAGATACCACGCAGGGGGCACTCTACGAGCAGTACTTC	CSARDTTQGALYEQYF
TRBV7-6	TRBJ2-7	-	13	-	TGTGCCAGCAGCTTCATAGCCTCCTACGAGCAGTACTTC	CASSFIASYEQYF
TRBV7-9	TRBJ2-5	-	14	-	TGTGCCAGCAGCTTACCCGAGGGTAGAGAGACCCAGTACTTC	CASSLPEGRETQYF
TRBV6-2/TRBV6-3	TRBJ2-5	many	15	TRBD1	TGTGCCAGCAGTTACCCCGGACAGGGAAGAGAGACCCAGTACTTC	CASSYPGQGRETQYF
TRBV7-9	TRBJ2-3	-	16	-	TGTGCCAGCAGCTTAGCGCAGGGTCCCGGTTTGGATACGCAGTATTTT	CASSLAQGPGLDTQYF
TRBV20-1	TRBJ1-6	-	14	TRBD1	TGCAGTGCTAGAGATTACAAAGGGGGCCCCCCCCTCCACTTT	CSARDYKGGPPLHF
TRBV20-1	TRBJ1-6	-	14	-	TGCAGTGCTAGTGGAGAGGGGATAACTTCACCCCTCCACTTT	CSASGEGITSPLHF
TRBV13	TRBJ2-7	-	13	-	TGTGCCAGCAGCTTAGCCGCGACAGCCGAGCAGTACTTC	CASSLAATAEQYF
TRBV9	TRBJ2-7	-	15	TRBD1	TGTGCCAGCAGCTTTGGACAGGGGAAAGACTACGAGCAGTACTTC	CASSFGQGKDYEQYF
TRBV29-1	TRBJ1-2	many	11	TRBD1	TGCAGCGTTAGACAGGGTAATGGCTACACCTTC	CSVRQGNGYTF
TRBV25-1	TRBJ2-7	many	15	-	TGTGCCAGCAGTGACAGGGGACGACTGCACTACGAGCAGTACTTC	CASSDRGRLHYEQYF
TRBV6-5	TRBJ2-5	many	13	TRBD2	TGTGCCAGCAGTTACGGCGGGGGAGAGACCCAGTACTTC	CASSYGGGETQYF
TRBV6-2/TRBV6-3	TRBJ2-3	few	14	TRBD1	TGTGCCAGCAGTACAGGGGGATTCACAGATACGCAGTATTTT	CASSTGGFTDTQYF
TRBV19	TRBJ1-6	few	13	TRBD1	TGTGCCAGTACCATGACAGGGACGTCACCCCTCCACTTT	CASTMTGTSPLHF
TRBV10-3	TRBJ2-1	few	17	TRBD2	TGTGCCATCAGTGATCTCACTAGCGGGGGGGCCGAAAATGAGCAGTTCTTC	CAISDLTSGGAENEQFF
TRBV6-5	TRBJ2-1	few	15	TRBD2	TGTGCCAGCAGTTACACGGCGGGGGGGCGTAATGAGCAGTTCTTC	CASSYTAGGRNEQFF
TRBV4-1	TRBJ2-1	many	11	-	TGCGCCAGCAGTCAAAACAATGAGCAGTTCTTC	CASSQNNEQFF
TRBV4-2	TRBJ1-4	-	16	-	TGTGTCAGCAACCAGACTGGGCGGACGTATAATGAAAAACTGTTTTTT	CVSNQTGRTYNEKLFF
TRBV14	TRBJ1-1	many	13	-	TGTGCCAGCAGCCATGTAAAGAACACTGAAGCTTTCTTT	CASSHVKNTEAFF
TRBV7-9	TRBJ1-2	few	16	-	TGTGCCAGCAGCTTTCCTGGGATGGGATCTAACTATGGCTACACCTTC	CASSFPGMGSNYGYTF
TRBV29-1	TRBJ2-1	-	14	-	TGCAGCGGTACCACCACGGCCTCCTACAATGAGCAGTTCTTC	CSGTTTASYNEQFF
TRBV7-9	TRBJ2-3	many	18	-	TGTGCCAGCAGCGCAATCTTCGGGACCTTCGAGTTCACAGATACGCAGTATTTT	CASSAIFGTFEFTDTQYF
TRBV28	TRBJ1-1	-	14	-	TGTGCCAGCAGTTTAACAGGGTGTGGCACTGAAGCTTTCTTT	CASSLTGCGTEAFF
TRBV28	TRBJ2-2	-	17	TRBD2	TGTGCCAGCAGTCTGACTAGCGGGGGGGCCTTAGCCGGGGAGCTGTTTTTT	CASSLTSGGALAGELFF
TRBV2	TRBJ2-5	-	14	TRBD1	TGTGCCAGCAGTGAAGACAGGGGAGAAGAGACCCAGTACTTC	CASSEDRGEETQYF